This passage covers 28 T cell receptor beta chains from one sample sequenced in a study of beta chain features in type 1 diabetes. General observations from the study: TCRB CDR3 length was moderately but significantly reduced in all four CD4+ subsets of Type 1 diabetes patients.

Their antigens remain unidentified. The study reverse transcribed the entire isolated RNA, so it sequenced expressed TCRB transcripts. The protocol was immunoSEQ multiplex PCR, while the TCRdb copy is restricted to in-frame clones and leaves out a portion. The sample shows about 260,000 clones, roughly 22% of them seen only once. The specimen sequenced was naive CD4+ T cells from blood. The receptor source for this set is a woman between 35 and 50 years old with type 1 diabetes.

The chain is built from TRBV5-4 and TRBJ1-5; TRBD1 is a possible D gene (6 bases). Per the germline V gene, CDR1 is SGHNT and CDR2 is YYREEE (reference sequence). V lost 2 bases to trimming and J lost 8 bases, with 17 bases between them. The CDR3 totals 15 residues. CDR3 in amino acids: CASSFGTTGAEPQHF. The CDR3 DNA reads TGTGCCAGCAGCTTCGGCACGACAGGAGCCGAGCCCCAGCATTTT.

The chain couples TRBV25-1 to TRBJ2-5; 8 bases are a match to TRBD1. V dropped 7 bases and J dropped 1; count of bases not matched to a gene: 8. Per the germline V gene, CDR1 is MGHDK and CDR2 is SYGVNS. The CDR3 sequence is 15 residues long. The CDR3 nucleotides read TGTGCCAGCAATACACAGGGGGGCGGCCAAGAGACCCAGTACTTC. Its translation is CASNTQGGGQETQYF.

A few counts support this clone. The rearrangement uses TRBV27 and TRBJ1-4, with D hard to call. From germline, CDR1 is MNHEY and CDR2 SMNVEV (reference sequence). Between the trimmed V and J ends, which lost 2 bases and 8 bases, there was a span of 6 bases. CDR3 length: 12 residues. CDR3 bases: TGTGCCAGCAGTTTAGATCGGGAAAAACTGTTTTTT. This gives the protein CASSLDREKLFF. The whole variable domain, filled in from reference TRBV27 and TRBJ1-4, reads EAQVTQNPRYLITVTGKKLTVTCSQNMNHEYMSWYRQDPGLGLRQIYYSMNVEVTDKGDVPEGYKVSRKEKRNFPLILESPSPNQTSLYFCASSLDREKLFFGSGTQLSVL.

The chain recombines TRBV15 with TRBJ2-1; 8 nucleotides align to TRBD2. J lost 13 bases, V lost 1 base, and 15 bases had no gene match. This CDR3 contains 16 residues. Germline V gene lookup returns CDR1 LNHNV and CDR2 YYDKDF (reference sequence). DNA for the CDR3: TGTGCCACCAGCAGAGGAGATAGCGGGAACCCCAACCTACAGTTCTTC. This encodes CATSRGDSGNPNLQFF.

The V and J genes are TRBV5-4 and TRBJ2-1, with D hard to call. Germline CDR1 reads SGHNT; CDR2 reads YYREEE (reference sequence). V was trimmed by 5 bases and J by 1 base, leaving 13 bases between them. The CDR3 runs 15 residues. The CDR3 DNA sequence: TGTGCCAGCAGACCCCTGCTATTGTCCTACAATGAGCAGTTCTTC. Protein sequence: CASRPLLLSYNEQFF.

The genes are TRBV9 and TRBJ1-2; D gene unclear. There are 16 residues in the CDR3. Trimming stripped 3 bases from V and 3 bases from J, with 18 bases between. Germline V lookup: CDR1 SGDLS, CDR2 YYNGEE. CDR3 DNA sequence: TGTGCCAGCAGCGCCGGTGGACTAGCGTTGGACTATGGCTACACCTTC. Amino acids: CASSAGGLALDYGYTF. The whole variable domain, remainder taken from reference TRBV9 and TRBJ1-2, is DSGVTQTPKHLITATGQRVTLRCSPRSGDLSVYWYQQSLDQGLQFLIQYYNGEERAKGNILERFSAQQFPDLHSELNLSSLELGDSALYFCASSAGGLALDYGYTFGSGTRLTVV.

A word on this clone: Other nucleotide sequences from this sample produce the same CDR3. The chain couples TRBV5-1 to TRBJ1-2; 7 nucleotides align to TRBD1. This CDR3 region has 13 residues. From germline, CDR1 is SGHRS and CDR2 YFSETQ. V was clipped by 0 bases and J by 4 bases; unmatched bases: 0. The CDR3 DNA follows: TGCGCCAGCAGCTTGGACAGGGGCTATGGCTACACCTTC. It yields the protein CASSLDRGYGYTF.

The chain couples TRBV4-1 to TRBJ2-7, with 11 bases that match TRBD2. Germline loops: CDR1 MGHRA, CDR2 YSYEKL. With 1 base clipped from V and 3 bases from J, the junction kept 5 bases outside the gene matches. This CDR3 is built from 16 residues. The CDR3 region is CASSQAGTSGLYEQYF. The DNA for the CDR3 is TGCGCCAGCAGCCAAGCCGGGACTAGCGGACTCTACGAGCAGTACTTC.

This clone was seen a few times. J is TRBJ1-1 and V is TRBV25-1; 9 bases map to TRBD1. Germline-derived CDR1 and CDR2 are MGHDK and SYGVNS. Trimming at V came to 4 bases and at J to 1 base, leaving 7 bases not matched to a gene. The CDR3 consists of 16 residues. The CDR3 DNA reads as TGTGCCAGCAGTGCCGGGACAGGGTGGGGGAACACTGAAGCTTTCTTT. Translating it yields CASSAGTGWGNTEAFF.

The chain couples TRBV15 to TRBJ2-5; D perhaps matches TRBD2 (6 bases). This CDR3 has 14 residues. Germline values: CDR1 LNHNV, CDR2 YYDKDF (reference sequence). Deletions cut 0 bases from V and 5 bases from J, with 10 bases between. The CDR3 here is CATSREEGAETQYF. In DNA, the CDR3 is TGTGCCACCAGCAGAGAGGAGGGAGCGGAGACCCAGTACTTC.

For the CDR3, the DNA is TGTGCCAGCAGTTACCGTCGTCGGGAAAAACTGTTTTTT. Protein product: CASSYRRREKLFF. This chain links TRBV6-5 with TRBJ1-4; D gene uncertain. The V end lost 2 bases, the J end lost 8 bases, and 9 bases lay between the germline ends. Per germline, CDR1 MNHEY and CDR2 SVGAGI. The length of the CDR3 is 13 residues.

This clone was picked up a small number of times. The gene calls are TRBV25-1 and TRBJ2-7, with 8 bases lining up with TRBD1. CDR1 is MGHDK and CDR2 is SYGVNS in the germline V gene. The CDR3 consists of 14 residues. V lost 3 bases and J lost 4; bases outside the gene matches: 5. CDR3 coding DNA: TGTGCCAGCAGTGAGAAACGGACAGGGTACGAGCAGTACTTC. Translated: CASSEKRTGYEQYF.

This clone appeared a few times. The V and J genes are TRBV21-1 and TRBJ2-7; the table gives TRBD2 as D, unverified against the DNA. TRBV21-1 is marked as a pseudogene. The CDR3 runs 13 residues. The CDR3 loop is CASSKARRGEQYF. CDR3 in DNA: TGTGCCAGCAGCAAAGCGCGTCGAGGCGAGCAGTACTTC.

This clone has just a few counts. The chain uses TRBV30 and TRBJ1-1; no reliable D call. V was pared by 0 bases and J by 5 bases, with 10 bases between. The CDR3 is made up of 13 amino acids. The germline CDR1 and CDR2 sequences are GTSNPN and SVGIG (reference sequence). CDR3 nucleotide sequence: TGTGCCTGGAGTGTTGAGGGCAGGACTGAAGCTTTCTTT. This translates into CAWSVEGRTEAFF.

The rearrangement uses TRBV18 and TRBJ2-5; D is unresolved. This CDR3 is built from 17 residues. The germline V gene encodes CDR1 KGHSH and CDR2 LQKENI. Trimming took 2 bases from V and 5 from J, leaving 21 bases between them. The CDR3 sequence: CASSPFTPVRKPETQYF. The CDR3 bases are TGTGCCAGCTCACCATTTACTCCCGTGCGGAAGCCGGAGACCCAGTACTTC.

The chain has TRBV30 and TRBJ2-5, with 10 bases that match TRBD1. This CDR3 has 15 amino acids. J was trimmed by 4 bases and V by 1 base; bases with no gene match: 6. CDR1 is GTSNPN, CDR2 SVGIG, per germline (reference sequence). The CDR3 DNA is TGTGCCTGGAGTGGGGACAGGGGAGTGGGAGAGACCCAGTACTTC. It yields the protein CAWSGDRGVGETQYF.

This clone appeared a single time. This CDR3 reads CSGRGSRNTGELFF. As DNA, the CDR3 is TGCAGCGGGCGGGGGAGTCGGAACACCGGGGAGCTGTTTTTT. The chain carries TRBV29-1 and TRBJ2-2; TRBD2 matches 7 bases. CDR3 length equals 14 residues. Germline loops: CDR1 SQVTM, CDR2 ANQGSEA. V was clipped by 7 bases and J by 1 base; unmatched bases: 6.

The V call is TRBV5-6, the J call TRBJ2-2; D is undetermined. CDR1 SGHDT and CDR2 YYEEEE come from the germline V gene. V was cut by 1 base and J by 1 base, with 5 bases left in between. The CDR3 runs to 14 residues. The CDR3, as DNA: TGTGCCAGCAGCTTGCCTGTGAACACCGGGGAGCTGTTTTTT. The encoded protein is CASSLPVNTGELFF.

The chain recombines TRBV28 with TRBJ1-4; TRBD1 matches at 9 bases. The ends lost 3 bases at V and 8 bases at J; junction bases unmatched: 10. The CDR3 totals 16 residues. CDR1 and CDR2 from the germline V gene are MDHEN and SYDVKM. CDR3: CASSLRGTGRQEKLFF. The CDR3 coding sequence is TGTGCCAGCAGTTTGCGCGGGACAGGGAGGCAAGAAAAACTGTTTTTT.

This CDR3 is CSVDLGGESTQYF. The CDR3 region has the DNA TGCAGCGTTGATTTAGGGGGCGAAAGTACGCAGTATTTT. The chain joins TRBV29-1 to TRBJ2-3; 7 nucleotides align to TRBD1. The CDR3 is 13 amino acids. With 3 bases clipped from V and 8 bases from J, the junction kept 8 bases outside the gene matches. The V gene's germline CDR1 is SQVTM and CDR2 ANQGSEA.

This clone was detected only a few times. The sample has other DNA sequences that encode this CDR3 too. The chain employs TRBV28 and TRBJ1-1; D remains unclear. Germline CDR1 is MDHEN and CDR2 is SYDVKM. This CDR3 is 11 amino acids long. Trimming stripped 7 bases from V and 2 bases from J, with 5 bases between. Here the CDR3 reads CASTVNTEAFF. In DNA form, the CDR3 reads TGTGCCAGCACCGTTAACACTGAAGCTTTCTTT.

J is TRBJ1-1 and V is TRBV9; 8 bases map to TRBD1. Trimming at V came to 4 bases and at J to 1 base, leaving 6 bases not matched to a gene. The CDR3 runs to 15 residues. Germline assignment: CDR1 SGDLS and CDR2 YYNGEE. The CDR3 region is CASSPDRAQNTEAFF. The CDR3 coding sequence is TGTGCCAGCAGCCCGGACAGGGCACAGAACACTGAAGCTTTCTTT.

This chain connects TRBV18 to TRBJ2-7; tentatively, D is TRBD2 (6 bases). Trimming left V 1 base short and J 6 bases short, with 22 bases between. The CDR3 loop spans 17 amino acids. CDR1 is KGHSH and CDR2 is LQKENI in the germline V gene. The CDR3 sequence is CASSPLLTPLGGLEQYF. The CDR3 bases are TGTGCCAGCTCACCACTTCTGACCCCCCTTGGGGGACTCGAGCAGTACTTC.

This chain joins TRBV5-1 and TRBJ2-5; D is possibly TRBD2 (6 bases). CDR3 length equals 15 residues. CDR1 SGHRS and CDR2 YFSETQ come from the germline V gene. The V end lost 0 bases, the J end lost 2 bases, and 11 bases lay between the germline ends. CDR3 loop: CASSLAVAEQETQYF. CDR3 DNA: TGCGCCAGCAGCTTGGCGGTAGCGGAGCAAGAGACCCAGTACTTC. Filled out from reference TRBV5-1 and TRBJ2-5, the complete variable domain reads KAGVTQTPRYLIKTRGQQVTLSCSPISGHRSVSWYQQTPGQGLQFLFEYFSETQRNKGNFPGRFSGRQFSNSRSEMNVSTLELGDSALYLCASSLAVAEQETQYFGPGTRLLVL.

This clone was detected only a few times. The chain couples TRBV18 to TRBJ2-7, with D unresolved. This CDR3 region has 15 residues. Germline loops: CDR1 KGHSH, CDR2 LQKENI. The germline V and J ends were trimmed by 2 bases and 0 bases, with 11 bases remaining between them. Here the CDR3 DNA reads TGTGCCAGCTCACCAGGCGGATCCAGCTCCTACGAGCAGTACTTC. It yields the protein CASSPGGSSSYEQYF.

This chain connects TRBV28 to TRBJ2-1; 8 bases match TRBD2. CDR3 length equals 15 residues. Germline V gene data show CDR1 as MDHEN and CDR2 as SYDVKM. V trimming: 3 bases; J trimming: 6 bases; junction bases outside the gene matches: 7. The CDR3 reads CASSFPRGAGNEQFF. In nucleotides, the CDR3 is TGTGCCAGCAGTTTCCCGCGGGGGGCAGGCAATGAGCAGTTCTTC.

The chain employs TRBV21-1 and TRBJ2-3; the table calls TRBD1, which could not be checked here. TRBV21-1 is a pseudogene. The length of the CDR3 is 15 residues. The CDR3 DNA is TGTGCCAGCAGCAGGACAGGCTCTGCCCCAGATACGCAGTATTTT. Translated: CASSRTGSAPDTQYF.

This clone was detected a few times. This rearrangement joins TRBV4-2 to TRBJ1-1; TRBD1 matches 7 bases. J was trimmed by 1 base and V by 0 bases; bases with no gene match: 5. The germline V gene encodes CDR1 LGHNA and CDR2 YNFKEQ. The CDR3 loop spans 16 amino acids. CDR3 sequence: CASSQDLGTANTEAFF. The CDR3 bases are TGTGCCAGCAGCCAAGATCTTGGGACAGCGAACACTGAAGCTTTCTTT.